Ten or more counts support the clone carrying this TCR beta chain. Antigen: not known. The lymph nodes were axillary draining lymph nodes from breast cancer patients. This entry is derived from a study of breast tumors, draining lymph nodes, adjacent tissues. TCRdb ran MiXCR on the multiplex PCR reads and lists one entry per CDR3 protein. This repertoire shows 150,000 to 250,000 distinct CDR3 sequences, roughly 31% found once; its top ten account for 4% to 4.5%. Overall study findings and caveats: Tumors had less TCR diversity than lymph nodes, more than nontumor tissue. Findings are consistent with lymph node origin and intratumoral expansion of most tumor T cells.

Per the germline V gene, CDR1 is GTSNPN and CDR2 is SVGIG (reference sequence). V lost 2 bases and J lost 1, with 16 bases in between. This CDR3 is built from 16 residues. The rearrangement links TRBV30 to TRBJ2-3; tentative D call: TRBD2 (6 bases). The sample consisted of axillary lymph node tissue. This TCR was sampled from a female donor with breast cancer. Some clones in this sample may be carry-over from other donors' samples. DNA of the CDR3: TGTGCCTGGAGTTTGGGCAGCGGGCCCCGCACAGATACGCAGTATTTT. It translates to CAWSLGSGPRTDTQYF.